The source of this TCR beta chain is a study of T cells in Graves' hyperthyroidism and ophthalmopathy (dated by TCRdb to the late 2010s). Concerning the study at large: Peripheral blood was collected at initial diagnosis, before any treatment. The roughly 94 discovery patients were randomly split 7:3 into training and test sets. The paper describes TCR Vbeta CDR3 sequencing of some 130 peripheral blood samples, made up of 43 ophthalmopathy patients, around 78 hyperthyroidism patients and 17 progressor patients. TCR V-J signatures able to tell the groups apart were searched for in a discovery cohort of approximately 95 patients, of whom more than 40 had Graves' ophthalmopathy and about 60 had stable Graves' hyperthyroidism. Prospective prediction of ophthalmopathy was tested in an independent validation cohort consisting of some 19 hyperthyroidism patients and around 16 patients who later progressed to ophthalmopathy. In addition, the study compared T-cell repertoires in thyroid tissue and in blood from roughly six Graves' hyperthyroidism patients. After sampling, hyperthyroidism patients received methimazole starting at 30 mg daily, and ophthalmopathy patients received high-dose intravenous methylprednisolone.

This clonotype was detected a few times. There is no known antigen for this receptor. Within one base of it there is no much larger clone, and no base qualities were kept. Overall results and qualifications from the work: In validation, the model predicted progression to ophthalmopathy with just under 71% sensitivity and 72% to 85% specificity, a median of approximately 6.7 months before onset. Most expanded thyroid clonotypes (frequency above 0.001) were also detected in blood, suggesting blood repertoires may reflect thyroid immune responses. Sample size was not statistically predetermined, and investigators were not blinded to group allocation. Ophthalmopathy was separated from stable hyperthyroidism by a 13 V-J signature model, with over 85% sensitivity and 81% to 82% specificity obtained in cross-validation and 80%/75% obtained in testing.

Amplification of TCR beta CDR3 regions was carried out from RNA transcripts. For the first round of RT-PCR on the TCR CDR3, the HTBI primer set was used together with the Qiagen OneStep RT-PCR kit. Libraries were constructed in a second round of multiplex PCR, after which size selection and purification were carried out. The libraries were sequenced on an Illumina HiSeq2000 using paired-end 100 bp reads. The paper's processing steps were these. SOAPnuke was used to process the raw data, with reads discarded if the reads contained adapters or uncalled bases, had a mean Phred below 15, or lacked an exact constant-primer or identifier match. High-quality paired reads were merged using COPE v1.2.5, and each unique nucleotide sequence was defined as a clonotype. MiTCR v1.1 was used to align the clonotypes against IMGT TRBV, TRBD and TRBJ reference segments. Only V-J combinations with frequency above 0.0001, covering roughly 99% of repertoires, were analysed. The TCS score was defined as F50 (clonal expansion) divided by E x V (chaos), with BLOSUM62-based TCRdist calculated between CDR3 peptides within each V-J. Welch's t-statistics and random forest reduced 514 V-J features to 10 to 15, which were used in a naive Bayes classifier (R e1071). The raw public data were reprocessed by TCRdb itself: fastp quality trimming at Q25, MiXCR clonotype calling, in-frame beta chains only. When rows share a CDR3 protein, they turn into one entry using the most common DNA and genes. The V and J calls reflect TCRdb's pipeline rather than the authors' work. Counted in this sample were about 500,000 distinct CDR3 sequences; roughly 17% of them appeared once. The ten largest clonotypes hold around 19% of the sample.

Stable Graves' hyperthyroidism was defined as no progression to ophthalmopathy during 18 months of follow-up. Hyperthyroidism patients were newly diagnosed, had a disease duration of under 2 months, and were aged 18 to 65 years. The study excluded patients with uncontrolled infections, other autoimmune diseases, pregnancy or lactation. Clinical symptoms, serum thyroxine and TRAb, thyroid ultrasound, and orbital computed tomography formed the basis for the diagnoses. Ficoll-Paque density gradient centrifugation was used to isolate PBMCs from 9.5 to 10 ml of fresh peripheral blood. Trizol reagent was used to extract total RNA, and RNA quality was then checked on an Agilent 2100 Bioanalyzer. Sequences were obtained from blood. This receptor was taken from a woman aged 18-30 years with Graves' hyperthyroidism.

The CDR3 protein sequence reads: CASSIGRLNTEAFF. The sequenced DNA is TGTGCCAGTAGTATAGGCAGGTTGAACACTGAAGCTTTCTTT. Here the chain combines TRBV19 and TRBJ1-1; the D gene cannot be named for sure. The germline V gene (reference sequence) sets CDR1 to LNHDA and CDR2 to SQIVND. The CDR3 covers 14 residues, taking in both the cysteine and the phenylalanine. The sequence is cut down to CDR3 DNA, 42 bases in frame from base 1. V sheds 1 base and J sheds 0 bases, leaving 6 bases between their ends.